A single sample is the source of the 30 T cell receptor beta chains below, sequenced in a study of human CD8 memory T cell subsets. Libraries for TCR beta were constructed using UMI-labeled 5' RACE. TCRdb reprocessed the 5' RACE reads, with one entry per CDR3 protein and no DNA. The sample totals 15,000 to 20,000 distinct CDR3 sequences. The sequencing input was CD8+ stem-like memory T cells (TSCM and TCM) sorted from PBMCs. Described subset: stem-like memory CD8 T cells (TSTEM), CCR7+ PD-1- TIGIT-. All receptors derive from a human donor in good health.

V gene TRBV18 combines with J gene TRBJ1-1; TCRdb returns TRBD1, unconfirmable since there is no DNA. CDR1 and CDR2 from the germline V gene are KGHSH and LQKENI. The CDR3 is 11 residues long. This CDR3 is CASSGGTEAFF.

V gene TRBV13 combines with J gene TRBJ1-5. The length of the CDR3 is 15 residues. Germline-derived CDR1 and CDR2 are PRHDT and FYEKMQ (reference sequence). The CDR3: CASSLGGYSNQPQHF.

This chain connects TRBV28 to TRBJ1-1; there is no DNA to check the TCRdb D call of TRBD1. Germline CDR1 and CDR2: MDHEN and SYDVKM. CDR3 length: 16 amino acids. CDR3 sequence: CASSPSWRGVNTEAFF.

The CDR3: CSVEGGRSLSDDTQYF. The rearrangement joins TRBV29-1 to TRBJ2-3. The germline V gene encodes CDR1 SQVTM and CDR2 ANQGSEA. CDR3 length: 16 amino acids.

This clonotype is called medium-sized based on its frequency. This chain links TRBV20-1 with TRBJ2-7; TCRdb gives TRBD2 as the D gene, but with no DNA this cannot be confirmed. Germline V gives CDR1 DFQATT, CDR2 SNEGSKA (reference sequence). This CDR3 is built from 15 residues. The chain's CDR3 is CSAEQRDSNSYEQYF.

V gene TRBV6-2 or TRBV6-3 combines with J gene TRBJ1-1. From germline, CDR1 is MNHEY and CDR2 SVGEGT. CDR3 length: 14 residues. The CDR3 region is CASSYFVSYTEAFF.

This sequence joins TRBV7-9 and TRBJ1-1. Germline CDR1 is SEHNR and CDR2 is FQNEAQ (reference sequence). The CDR3 totals 13 residues. This chain's CDR3 is CASSLSEGYEAFF.

The chain recombines TRBV25-1 with TRBJ1-4; there is no DNA to check the TCRdb D call of TRBD1. Germline CDR1 and CDR2: MGHDK and SYGVNS. CDR3 length: 15 amino acids. This chain's CDR3 is CASSEWDRDYEKLFF.

The chain joins TRBV28 to TRBJ2-2; the TRBD1 assignment by TCRdb is unverifiable without DNA. Germline CDR1 is MDHEN and CDR2 is SYDVKM. This CDR3 has 16 residues. This CDR3 is CASSLYGGANTGELFF.

This chain joins TRBV2 and TRBJ2-7; TCRdb indicates TRBD1, and absent DNA this call remains unverified. Germline V CDR1 and CDR2: SNHLY, FYNNEI. This CDR3 contains 15 residues. The CDR3 is CASNNPPAGLYEQYF.

Measured by frequency, this clonotype is medium-sized. The gene calls are TRBV7-2 and TRBJ1-1. The CDR3 consists of 15 residues. CDR1 and CDR2 (germline): SGHTA, FQGNSA. The CDR3 sequence: CASSLYLDMNTEAFF.

The chain couples TRBV5-1 to TRBJ1-2. CDR1 and CDR2 (germline): SGHRS, YFSETQ. The CDR3 length is 13 residues. The CDR3 here is CASSLFLGGGYTF.

The chain combines TRBV19 with TRBJ2-5; TCRdb names TRBD1, which stays unverified in the absence of DNA. The germline V gene has CDR1 LNHDA and CDR2 SQIVND (reference sequence). The CDR3 runs 16 residues. CDR3 in amino acids: CASSTTTDSHQETQYF.

The V call is TRBV7-8, the J call TRBJ1-5. The CDR3 sequence is 15 residues long. In germline, CDR1 is SGHVS, CDR2 FQNEAQ. CDR3 residues: CASSSSGLGNQPQHF.

The V call is TRBV7-3, the J call TRBJ1-2. This CDR3 region has 13 residues. Germline CDR1 and CDR2: SGHTA and FQGTGA. CDR3 in amino acids: CASSLSGDEGYTF. Based on the CDR3 plus reference TRBV7-3 and TRBJ1-2, the full variable domain is GAGVSQTPSNKVTEKGKYVELRCDPISGHTALYWYRQSLGQGPEFLIYFQGTGAADDSGLPNDRFFAVRPEGSVSTLKIQRTERGDSAVYLCASSLSGDEGYTFGSGTRLTVV.

The chain couples TRBV27 to TRBJ2-5; TCRdb lists TRBD1, though no DNA is available to test this call. The CDR3 consists of 14 residues. CDR1 is MNHEY, CDR2 SMNVEV, per germline (reference sequence). This chain's CDR3 is CASKTVPIQETQYF.

This clonotype is medium-sized by frequency. The V and J genes are TRBV10-3 and TRBJ2-2. Germline-derived CDR1 and CDR2 are ENHRY and SYGVKD. CDR3 length equals 17 residues. Here the CDR3 reads CAISESASGYNTGELFF.

This chain connects TRBV10-2 to TRBJ1-5; TCRdb's D call, TRBD1, is unchecked because there is no DNA. This CDR3 has 15 amino acids. Germline V lookup: CDR1 WSHSY, CDR2 SAAADI. The CDR3 reads CASSESQTGNQPQHF.

This clonotype counts as medium-sized (0.01 to 0.1%) by frequency. V gene TRBV18 combines with J gene TRBJ2-1; TCRdb selects TRBD1, and the lack of DNA leaves this call unchecked. This CDR3 has 15 amino acids. The V gene's germline CDR1 is KGHSH and CDR2 LQKENI. This chain's CDR3 is CASSRGQGAYNEQFF.

The chain uses TRBV12-3 or TRBV12-4 and TRBJ2-1. This CDR3 contains 13 residues. CDR3 sequence: CASRDNSYNEQFF.

The chain is built from TRBV20-1 and TRBJ2-1; there is no DNA to check the TCRdb D call of TRBD2. CDR1 is DFQATT, CDR2 SNEGSKA, per germline (reference sequence). This CDR3 comprises 13 residues. CDR3 loop: CSATGLADNEQFF.

The chain employs TRBV29-1 and TRBJ2-3; the D call from TCRdb, TRBD1, cannot be confirmed without DNA. The CDR3 has 14 amino acids. Germline V gene sequence: CDR1 SQVTM, CDR2 ANQGSEA. The CDR3 region is CSVILGTGTDTQYF.

V gene TRBV21-1 combines with J gene TRBJ2-2; TCRdb proposes TRBD1, but this gene call is untestable without DNA. TRBV21-1 is assigned pseudogene status. The length of the CDR3 is 15 residues. This CDR3 is CASGSPGQAVRELFF.

The chain links TRBV7-6 to TRBJ2-2; no DNA is available, so the TRBD1 call from TCRdb remains unchecked. CDR1 and CDR2 from the germline V gene are SGHVS and FNYEAQ. The CDR3 loop spans 14 amino acids. CDR3 loop: CASSYRGQGGELFF.

In terms of frequency, this clonotype is medium-sized. J is TRBJ2-7 and V is TRBV29-1; TCRdb's D call of TRBD2 is untestable without DNA. In germline, CDR1 is SQVTM, CDR2 ANQGSEA. The length of the CDR3 is 15 residues. CDR3 protein: CSVELRLAASYEQYF.

The chain uses TRBV5-1 and TRBJ1-1; the TCRdb call, TRBD1, lacks DNA for checking. This CDR3 spans 17 amino acids. Germline V gene lookup returns CDR1 SGHRS and CDR2 YFSETQ. CDR3 amino acids: CASSLVGTGLLNTEAFF.

The CDR3 sequence is CASSQGYWYGYTF. The genes are TRBV4-3 and TRBJ1-2. Germline V CDR1 and CDR2: LGHNA, YSLEER. The CDR3 runs to 13 residues.

J is TRBJ2-2 and V is TRBV7-3. This CDR3 is 13 amino acids long. Germline loops: CDR1 SGHTA, CDR2 FQGTGA. The CDR3 region is CASSPYTTGELFF.

The chain has TRBV6-5 and TRBJ1-5; checking the TCRdb D call of TRBD1 is not possible without DNA. The CDR3 runs to 15 residues. Germline values: CDR1 MNHEY, CDR2 SVGAGI. The CDR3 reads CASSYTGGKNQPQHF.

V gene TRBV4-1 combines with J gene TRBJ2-1; the TCRdb D gene call, TRBD2, has no DNA to confirm it. Germline CDR1 is MGHRA and CDR2 is YSYEKL. CDR3 length equals 14 residues. CDR3 loop: CASSQPGGYNEQFF.